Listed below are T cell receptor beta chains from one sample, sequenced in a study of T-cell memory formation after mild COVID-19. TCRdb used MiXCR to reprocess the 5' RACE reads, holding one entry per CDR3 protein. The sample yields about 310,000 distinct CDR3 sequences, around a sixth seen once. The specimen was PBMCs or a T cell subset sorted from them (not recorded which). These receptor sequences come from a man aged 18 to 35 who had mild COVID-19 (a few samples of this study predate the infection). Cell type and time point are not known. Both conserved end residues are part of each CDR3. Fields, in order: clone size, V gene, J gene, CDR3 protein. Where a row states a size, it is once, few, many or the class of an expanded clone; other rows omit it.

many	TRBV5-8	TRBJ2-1	CASSLEGSSYNEQFF
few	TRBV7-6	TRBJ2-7	CASSLTANGDYEQYF
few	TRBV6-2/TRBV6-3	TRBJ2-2	CASSYRGYTGELFF
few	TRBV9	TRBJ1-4	CASSDKDRAGEKLFF
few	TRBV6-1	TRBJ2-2	CASRQTGHRVTGELFF
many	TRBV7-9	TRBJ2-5	CASSLGRGDQETQYF
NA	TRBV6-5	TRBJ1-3	CASRNSVNSGNTIYF
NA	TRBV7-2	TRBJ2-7	CASSGTGGQSYEQYF
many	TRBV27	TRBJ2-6	CASSLTGAGANVLTF
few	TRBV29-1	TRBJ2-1	CSVVGSPKGAYNEQFF
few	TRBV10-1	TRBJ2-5	CASSESRLAGDITKETQYF